This TCR beta chain was profiled in a study of blood T cells in healthy people across ages. Overall study findings and caveats: Shifts in expanded clonotypes may have been confounded by donor CMV status, which was unknown.

The donors, all healthy, were Caucasians living in Russia, aged 6 to 90. Isolated PBMCs totaled at least 7 million in each sample. This clonotype was observed a single time. Antigen unknown. V was shortened by 2 bases and J by 2 bases, with 15 bases between the two germline ends. The germline CDR1 and CDR2 sequences are MDHEN and SYDVKM. The CDR3 has 16 residues. Combining a sample-barcoded 5' primer with a J-beta primer mix, a second PCR ran for 7 to 11 cycles. MiXCR was run by TCRdb on the 5' RACE reads, yielding one entry per CDR3 protein. This table holds about 1.7 million distinct CDR3 sequences, 28% found once.

The chain carries TRBV28 and TRBJ1-1; D unresolved. Sequenced: blood. The receptor's source is a woman in her twenties or thirties in good health. This chain's CDR3 is CASSLPGSRYNTEAFF. The CDR3 bases are TGTGCCAGCAGTTTACCGGGGTCCCGGTACAACACTGAAGCTTTCTTT.